This entry describes one T cell receptor (beta chain). Its cognate antigen is unknown. Profiling relied on immunoSEQ multiplex PCR, and the TCRdb table lists in-frame clones only, not all of them. The sample records just over 8,500 clones, under 80% being singletons. This specimen belongs to a study of chemoradiotherapy in HPV16-positive cancers. Repeated repertoire sampling spanned the course of chemoradiotherapy. The study's findings and limits: The functional HPV-specific definition rests on just a couple of HPV16-positive patients. Candidate HPV-specific clones and E7-related TCR motifs grew in tumor during treatment.

The sample here was taken from a patient who underwent chemoradiotherapy. The TCR was taken from a human donor with HPV-associated anogenital cancer.

The CDR3 sequence is CASSYGGQTGELFF. CDR3 DNA: TGTGCCAGCAGTTATGGGGGGCAAACCGGGGAGCTGTTTTTT. The chain uses TRBV28 and TRBJ2-2, with D perhaps being TRBD1 or TRBD2 (6 bases each). Germline CDR1 reads MDHEN; CDR2 reads SYDVKM. V was clipped by 4 bases and J by 5 bases, with 11 bases between them. This CDR3 is built from 14 residues.